Shown below are 20 T cell receptor beta chains from a single sample sequenced in a study of blood T cell repertoires in COVID-19. Using immunoSEQ multiplex PCR, the repertoire was profiled, and TCRdb retains in-frame clones only, with some absent. Here the sample spans about 200,000 clones, roughly 75% being singletons. The specimen was peripheral blood. These receptors originate from a woman in her 70s with acute or convalescent COVID-19.

The DNA for the CDR3 is TGTGCCAGCAGCTTAGGCGGGGCCCTCTCTGGAAACACCATATATTTT. Translating it yields CASSLGGALSGNTIYF. This chain uses TRBV7-2 with TRBJ1-3; the D gene is possibly TRBD1 (5 bases). Between the trimmed V and J ends, which lost 1 base and 0 bases, there was a span of 10 bases. CDR3 length: 16 amino acids. CDR1 is SGHTA, CDR2 FQGNSA, per germline. Based on the CDR3 plus reference TRBV7-2 and TRBJ1-3, the full variable domain is GAGVSQSPSNKVTEKGKDVELRCDPISGHTALYWYRQSLGQGLEFLIYFQGNSAPDKSGLPSDRFSAERTGGSVSTLTIQRTQQEDSAVYLCASSLGGALSGNTIYFGEGSWLTVV.

In this sample, this clone turned up many times. The chain carries TRBV2 and TRBJ1-1; the match to TRBD1 covers 7 bases. V was clipped by 7 bases and J by 1 base; unmatched bases: 6. The CDR3 length is 14 residues. The germline gives CDR1 SNHLY, CDR2 FYNNEI. The CDR3 DNA reads TGTGCCAGCAAATATTCAGGGGGGAACACTGAAGCTTTCTTT. Translation gives CASKYSGGNTEAFF.

The chain uses TRBV12-3 or TRBV12-4 and TRBJ1-1; unclear D gene. The V and J ends lost 3 bases and 2 bases respectively, with 4 bases between them. CDR3 length equals 12 residues. The CDR3 DNA reads TGTGCCAGCAGTTTTACTAACACTGAAGCTTTCTTT. Residues: CASSFTNTEAFF.

The V gene is TRBV12-2, the J gene TRBJ1-5; the table calls TRBD1, which could not be checked here. TRBV12-2 is noted as a pseudogene. This CDR3 contains 15 residues. CDR3 coding DNA: TGTGCAAGTCGCTTAGTCAGGGGTTCGGGTCAGCCCCAGCATTTT. It translates to CASRLVRGSGQPQHF.

The rearrangement uses TRBV19 and TRBJ1-3, with no clear D. Germline loops: CDR1 LNHDA, CDR2 SQIVND (reference sequence). V was cut by 3 bases and J by 0 bases, with 9 bases left in between. The CDR3 spans 15 residues. The CDR3 spells CASSISGISGNTIYF. The CDR3 region has the DNA TGTGCCAGTAGTATCTCGGGGATCTCTGGAAACACCATATATTTT. The full variable domain, rest sourced from reference TRBV19 and TRBJ1-3, is DGGITQSPKYLFRKEGQNVTLSCEQNLNHDAMYWYRQDPGQGLRLIYYSQIVNDFQKGDIAEGYSVSREKKESFPLTVTSAQKNPTAFYLCASSISGISGNTIYFGEGSWLTVV.

The CDR3 DNA follows: TGTGCCAGCAGCCTAGCTCAGTCGCCCCAGCATTTT. Translated: CASSLAQSPQHF. The chain employs TRBV13 and TRBJ1-5; D is unclear. The CDR3 is made up of 12 amino acids. CDR1 is PRHDT and CDR2 is FYEKMQ in the germline V gene (reference sequence). Trimming removed 5 bases from V and 9 bases from J, with 11 bases in between.

This clone was counted a single time. The chain recombines TRBV10-3 with TRBJ1-4, with D unresolved. Trimming stripped 2 bases from V and 8 bases from J, with 12 bases between. From germline, CDR1 is ENHRY and CDR2 SYGVKD. This CDR3 is built from 14 residues. The CDR3 loop reads CAISEPGIEEKLFF. The CDR3 coding sequence is TGTGCCATCAGTGAGCCGGGGATAGAGGAAAAACTGTTTTTT.

The rearrangement joins TRBV18 to TRBJ1-3; D is undetermined. Trimming removed 0 bases at V and 0 bases at J, with 6 bases between. Per the germline V gene, CDR1 is KGHSH and CDR2 is LQKENI. The length of the CDR3 is 15 residues. The CDR3 here is CASSPPARSGNTIYF. The CDR3 coding sequence is TGTGCCAGCTCACCACCTGCGCGCTCTGGAAACACCATATATTTT.

V is TRBV7-9 and J is TRBJ1-5; possible D gene TRBD1, 5 bases. CDR3 size: 14 residues. Trimming took off 5 bases at V and 4 bases at J, with 12 bases between the two ends. Germline CDR1 reads SEHNR; CDR2 reads FQNEAQ (reference sequence). The CDR3, as DNA: TGTGCCAGCAGCCCGATCCAGGGTAATCAGCCCCAGCATTTT. Amino acids: CASSPIQGNQPQHF.

V is TRBV5-1 and J is TRBJ2-5; 8 bases are a match to TRBD2. V lost 4 bases, J lost 0 bases, and 14 bases stayed unmatched. The CDR3 spans 18 residues. From germline, CDR1 is SGHRS and CDR2 YFSETQ. In DNA form, the CDR3 reads TGCGCCAGCAGCCCGGCCGCTAGCGGGCGGGTCTACCAAGAGACCCAGTACTTC. It translates to CASSPAASGRVYQETQYF.

This chain joins TRBV20-1 and TRBJ2-5, with D perhaps TRBD2 (6 bases). This CDR3 is built from 14 residues. V dropped 3 bases and J dropped 5 bases, with 16 bases sitting between them. The germline CDR1 and CDR2 sequences are DFQATT and SNEGSKA (reference sequence). The CDR3 DNA sequence: TGCAGTGCTAGTAGGGGACTCCTTCCGGAGACCCAGTACTTC. Protein product: CSASRGLLPETQYF.

The chain joins TRBV11-2 to TRBJ2-5; possibly TRBD1 for D (6 bases). V was clipped by 4 bases and J by 5 bases, with 11 bases between them. Germline CDR1 is SGHAT and CDR2 is FQNNGV. This CDR3 region has 13 residues. CDR3: CASSSGVKETQYF. CDR3 in DNA: TGTGCCAGCAGCTCAGGGGTAAAGGAGACCCAGTACTTC.

The J gene is TRBJ2-3, the V gene TRBV24-1; TRBD2 matches at 10 bases. The length of the CDR3 is 19 residues. J was trimmed by 2 bases and V by 2 bases; bases with no gene match: 12. The V gene's germline CDR1 is KGHDR and CDR2 SFDVKD. CDR3 bases: TGTGCCACCAGTGATTCACACCTGGATAGCGGGAGGCCCACAGATACGCAGTATTTT. As protein: CATSDSHLDSGRPTDTQYF.

This chain links TRBV13 with TRBJ1-6; TRBD1 matches at 12 bases. V lost 3 bases and J lost 7; bases outside the gene matches: 4. The CDR3 covers 16 residues. Per germline, CDR1 PRHDT and CDR2 FYEKMQ (reference sequence). CDR3 sequence reads: CASSLGQGALNSPLHF. Written as DNA, the CDR3 is TGTGCCAGCAGCTTGGGACAGGGGGCCCTGAATTCACCCCTCCACTTT.

The chain is built from TRBV7-9 and TRBJ1-4; 7 bases fit TRBD1. Losses at the gene ends were 6 bases for V and 5 bases for J; bases not matched to a gene: 9. The germline V gene has CDR1 SEHNR and CDR2 FQNEAQ (reference sequence). CDR3 length: 15 residues. As DNA, the CDR3 is TGTGCCAGCAGTGATTCGGGACAGAAGAATGAAAAACTGTTTTTT. Its protein product is CASSDSGQKNEKLFF.

The rearrangement links TRBV27 to TRBJ1-1, with a weak D call TRBD1 (6 bases). CDR3 size: 13 residues. Trimming removed 1 base from V and 4 bases from J, with 7 bases in between. CDR1 and CDR2 from the germline V gene are MNHEY and SMNVEV (reference sequence). The CDR3 loop is CASSLYRATEAFF. The CDR3 nucleotides read TGTGCCAGCAGTTTATACAGGGCCACTGAAGCTTTCTTT.

The chain employs TRBV5-1 and TRBJ2-7; D gene uncertain. In germline, CDR1 is SGHRS, CDR2 YFSETQ. The ends were cut back, 2 bases at V and 7 bases at J, with 13 bases in the middle. The CDR3 has 13 residues. CDR3 DNA: TGCGCCAGCAGCTTTGAGGTCTCGTGGGAGCAGTACTTC. This codes for CASSFEVSWEQYF.

Turning to this clone: The same CDR3 can be traced to other DNA sequences in this sample. The chain has TRBV28 and TRBJ1-5; D unresolved. CDR3 length: 12 amino acids. Germline V CDR1 and CDR2: MDHEN, SYDVKM. Between the trimmed V and J ends, which lost 4 bases and 5 bases, there was a span of 6 bases. CDR3 in amino acids: CASSSVDQPQHF. CDR3 sequence (DNA): TGTGCCAGCAGTTCGGTTGATCAGCCCCAGCATTTT.

This sequence joins TRBV28 and TRBJ2-3, with a tentative D call TRBD1 (6 bases). The length of the CDR3 is 16 residues. In germline, CDR1 is MDHEN, CDR2 SYDVKM. The V gene lost 5 bases and the J gene lost 0 bases, with 15 bases spanning the gap. CDR3 coding DNA: TGTGCCAGCAGTGTGTGGGGTGGACAGAGCACAGATACGCAGTATTTT. Protein: CASSVWGGQSTDTQYF. The variable domain in full, with the rest retrieved from reference TRBV28 and TRBJ2-3, is DVKVTQSSRYLVKRTGEKVFLECVQDMDHENMFWYRQDPGLGLRLIYFSYDVKMKEKGDIPEGYSVSREKKERFSLILESASTNQTSMYLCASSVWGGQSTDTQYFGPGTRLTVL.

J is TRBJ1-1 and V is TRBV29-1; 8 bases match TRBD1. V was clipped by 4 bases and J by 5 bases; unmatched bases: 9. CDR3 length equals 14 residues. Germline V gene data show CDR1 as SQVTM and CDR2 as ANQGSEA. The CDR3 region is CSVVKNRGETEAFF. CDR3 in DNA: TGCAGCGTTGTCAAGAACAGGGGGGAAACTGAAGCTTTCTTT. Together with reference TRBV29-1 and TRBJ1-1, the CDR3 gives the full variable domain: SAVISQKPSRDICQRGTSLTIQCQVDSQVTMMFWYRQQPGQSLTLIATANQGSEATYESGFVIDKFPISRPNLTFSTLTVSNMSPEDSSIYLCSVVKNRGETEAFFGQGTRLTVV.